The clone carrying this T cell receptor (beta chain) is a singleton in its sample. As yet, its antigen is unknown. V lost 6 bases and J 5 bases, leaving 11 bases between the germline ends. Germline V CDR1 and CDR2: SNHLY, FYNNEI. The CDR3 loop spans 14 amino acids. This sample is drawn from a study of blood T cells in healthy people across ages. Study conclusions and caveats: The fall in TCR beta diversity per million T cells was roughly linear with age.

It was with a sample-barcoded 5' primer and a J-beta primer mix that a second PCR of roughly 6 to 12 cycles was run. TCRdb re-called the 5' RACE reads with MiXCR, one entry per CDR3 protein. The sample holds around 1,700,000 distinct CDR3 sequences, 28% seen once. This chain connects TRBV2 to TRBJ1-6; D remains unclear. Sequencing was performed on blood. The source is a woman under 40 in good health. CDR3 region: CASRGGVDNSPLHF. The CDR3 region has the DNA TGTGCCAGCAGGGGCGGCGTTGATAATTCACCCCTCCACTTT.